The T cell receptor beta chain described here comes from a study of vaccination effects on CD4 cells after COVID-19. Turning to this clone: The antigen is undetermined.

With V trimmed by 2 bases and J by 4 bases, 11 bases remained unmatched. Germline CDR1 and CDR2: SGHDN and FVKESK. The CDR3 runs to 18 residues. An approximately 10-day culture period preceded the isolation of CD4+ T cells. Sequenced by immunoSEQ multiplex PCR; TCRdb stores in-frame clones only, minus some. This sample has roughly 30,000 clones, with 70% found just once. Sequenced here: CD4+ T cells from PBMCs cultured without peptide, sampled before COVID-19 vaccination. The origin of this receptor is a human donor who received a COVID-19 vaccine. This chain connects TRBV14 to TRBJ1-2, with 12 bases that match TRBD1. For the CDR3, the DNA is TGTGCCAGCAGCCAAAACCGGGACAGGGGGCGCTTGGGCTATGGCTACACCTTC. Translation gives CASSQNRDRGRLGYGYTF.